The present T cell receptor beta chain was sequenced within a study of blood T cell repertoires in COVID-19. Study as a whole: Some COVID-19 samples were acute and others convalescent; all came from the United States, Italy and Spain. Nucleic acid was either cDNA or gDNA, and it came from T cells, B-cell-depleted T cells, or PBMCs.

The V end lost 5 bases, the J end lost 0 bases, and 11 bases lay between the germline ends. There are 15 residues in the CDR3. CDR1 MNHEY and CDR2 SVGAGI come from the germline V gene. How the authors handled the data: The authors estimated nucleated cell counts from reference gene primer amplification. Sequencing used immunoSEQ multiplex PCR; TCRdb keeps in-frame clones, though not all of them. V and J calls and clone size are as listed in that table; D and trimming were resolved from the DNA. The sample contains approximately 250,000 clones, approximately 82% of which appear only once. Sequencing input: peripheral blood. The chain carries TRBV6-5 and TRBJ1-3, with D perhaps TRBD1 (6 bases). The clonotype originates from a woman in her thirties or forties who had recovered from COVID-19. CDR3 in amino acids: CASSTDRLSGNTIYF. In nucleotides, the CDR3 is TGTGCCAGCAGTACCGACAGGCTCTCTGGAAACACCATATATTTT.